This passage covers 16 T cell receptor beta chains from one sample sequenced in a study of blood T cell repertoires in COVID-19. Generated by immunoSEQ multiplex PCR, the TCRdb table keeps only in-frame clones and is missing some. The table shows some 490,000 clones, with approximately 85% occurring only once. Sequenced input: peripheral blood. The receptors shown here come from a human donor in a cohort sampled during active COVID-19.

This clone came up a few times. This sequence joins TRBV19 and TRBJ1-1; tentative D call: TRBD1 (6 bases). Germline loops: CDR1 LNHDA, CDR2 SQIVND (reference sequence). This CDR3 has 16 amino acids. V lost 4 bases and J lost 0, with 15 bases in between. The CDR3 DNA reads TGTGCCAGTAGTAGTGGTTGGGGGCAAATGAACACTGAAGCTTTCTTT. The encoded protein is CASSSGWGQMNTEAFF.

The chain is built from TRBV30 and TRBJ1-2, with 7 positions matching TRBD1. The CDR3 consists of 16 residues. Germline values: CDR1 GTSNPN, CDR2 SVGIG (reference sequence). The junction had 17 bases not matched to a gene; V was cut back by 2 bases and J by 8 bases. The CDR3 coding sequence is TGTGCCTGGAGTCAGGGGGGCCCAGGGGGATTGCTAGGCTACACCTTC. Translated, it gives CAWSQGGPGGLLGYTF.

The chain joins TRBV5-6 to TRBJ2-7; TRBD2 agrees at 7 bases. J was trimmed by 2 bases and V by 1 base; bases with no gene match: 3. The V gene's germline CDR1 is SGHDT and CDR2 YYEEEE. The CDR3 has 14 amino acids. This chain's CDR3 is CASSLSGVPYEQYF. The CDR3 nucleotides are TGTGCCAGCAGCTTGAGCGGGGTACCCTACGAGCAGTACTTC.

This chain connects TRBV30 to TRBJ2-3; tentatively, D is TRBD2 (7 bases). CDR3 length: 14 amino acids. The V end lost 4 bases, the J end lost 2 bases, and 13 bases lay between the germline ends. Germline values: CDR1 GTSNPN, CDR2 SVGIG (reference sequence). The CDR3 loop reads CAWNYGGLTDTQYF. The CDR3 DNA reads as TGTGCCTGGAATTACGGGGGGCTCACAGATACGCAGTATTTT.

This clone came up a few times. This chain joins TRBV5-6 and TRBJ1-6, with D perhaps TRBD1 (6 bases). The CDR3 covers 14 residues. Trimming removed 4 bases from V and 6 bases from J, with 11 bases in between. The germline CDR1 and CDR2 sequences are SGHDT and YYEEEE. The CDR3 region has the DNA TGTGCCAGCAGCCGGGACATTTTTAATTCACCCCTCCACTTT. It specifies CASSRDIFNSPLHF.

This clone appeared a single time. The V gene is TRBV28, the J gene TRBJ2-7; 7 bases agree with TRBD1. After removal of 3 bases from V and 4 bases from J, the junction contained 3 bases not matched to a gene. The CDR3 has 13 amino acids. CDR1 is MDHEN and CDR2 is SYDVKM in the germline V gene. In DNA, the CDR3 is TGTGCCAGCAGTTTGCAGGGGGTATACGAGCAGTACTTC. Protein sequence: CASSLQGVYEQYF.

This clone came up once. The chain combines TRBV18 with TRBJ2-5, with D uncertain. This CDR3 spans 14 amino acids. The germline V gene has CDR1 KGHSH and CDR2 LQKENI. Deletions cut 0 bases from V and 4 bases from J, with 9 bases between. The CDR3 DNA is TGTGCCAGCTCACCACCACCTGGGCGAGAGACCCAGTACTTC. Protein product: CASSPPPGRETQYF.

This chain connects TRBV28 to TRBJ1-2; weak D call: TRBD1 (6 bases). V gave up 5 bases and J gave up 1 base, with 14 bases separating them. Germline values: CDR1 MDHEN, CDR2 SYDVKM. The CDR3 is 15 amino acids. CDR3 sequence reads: CASSRTLQGNYGYTF. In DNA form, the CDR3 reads TGTGCCAGCAGTCGTACCCTACAGGGTAACTATGGCTACACCTTC.

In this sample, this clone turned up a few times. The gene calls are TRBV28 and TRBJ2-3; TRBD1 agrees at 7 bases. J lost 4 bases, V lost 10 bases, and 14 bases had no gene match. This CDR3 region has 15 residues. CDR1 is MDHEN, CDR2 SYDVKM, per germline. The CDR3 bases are TGTGCCACTCTATCGACAGGGCCGTTGGCAGATACGCAGTATTTT. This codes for CATLSTGPLADTQYF. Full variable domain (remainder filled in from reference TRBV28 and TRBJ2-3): DVKVTQSSRYLVKRTGEKVFLECVQDMDHENMFWYRQDPGLGLRLIYFSYDVKMKEKGDIPEGYSVSREKKERFSLILESASTNQTSMYLCATLSTGPLADTQYFGPGTRLTVL.

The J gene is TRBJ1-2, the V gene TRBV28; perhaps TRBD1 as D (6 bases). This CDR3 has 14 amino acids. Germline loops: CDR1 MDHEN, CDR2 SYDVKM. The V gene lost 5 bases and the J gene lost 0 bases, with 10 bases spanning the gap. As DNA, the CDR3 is TGTGCCAGCAGTGACAAGGGGGCTAACTATGGCTACACCTTC. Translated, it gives CASSDKGANYGYTF.

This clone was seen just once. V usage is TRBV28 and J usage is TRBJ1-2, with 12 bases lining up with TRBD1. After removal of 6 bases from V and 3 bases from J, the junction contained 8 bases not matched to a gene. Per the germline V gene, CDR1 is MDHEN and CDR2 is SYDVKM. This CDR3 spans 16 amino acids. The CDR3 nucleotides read TGTGCCAGCAGCCTTTCCGGGACAGGGGGCCACTATGGCTACACCTTC. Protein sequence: CASSLSGTGGHYGYTF.

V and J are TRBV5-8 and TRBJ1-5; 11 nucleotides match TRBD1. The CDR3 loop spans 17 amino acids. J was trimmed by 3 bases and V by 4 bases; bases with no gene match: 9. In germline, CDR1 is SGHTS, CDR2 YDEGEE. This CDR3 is CASSPPGTGGFNQPQHF. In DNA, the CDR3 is TGTGCCAGCAGCCCTCCCGGGACAGGGGGATTCAATCAGCCCCAGCATTTT.

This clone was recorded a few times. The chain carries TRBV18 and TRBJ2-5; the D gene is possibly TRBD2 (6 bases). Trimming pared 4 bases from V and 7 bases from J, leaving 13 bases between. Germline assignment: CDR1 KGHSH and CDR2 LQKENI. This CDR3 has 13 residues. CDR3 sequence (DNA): TGTGCCAGCTCACAATCGGGGGAAGGGACCCAGTACTTC. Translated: CASSQSGEGTQYF.

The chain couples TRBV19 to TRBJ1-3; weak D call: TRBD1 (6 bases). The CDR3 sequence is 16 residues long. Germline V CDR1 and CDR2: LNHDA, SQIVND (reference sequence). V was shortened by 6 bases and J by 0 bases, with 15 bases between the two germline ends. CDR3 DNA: TGTGCCAGTAGCTCTAGGACAGCGAGCTCTGGAAACACCATATATTTT. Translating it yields CASSSRTASSGNTIYF. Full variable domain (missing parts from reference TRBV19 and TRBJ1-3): DGGITQSPKYLFRKEGQNVTLSCEQNLNHDAMYWYRQDPGQGLRLIYYSQIVNDFQKGDIAEGYSVSREKKESFPLTVTSAQKNPTAFYLCASSSRTASSGNTIYFGEGSWLTVV.

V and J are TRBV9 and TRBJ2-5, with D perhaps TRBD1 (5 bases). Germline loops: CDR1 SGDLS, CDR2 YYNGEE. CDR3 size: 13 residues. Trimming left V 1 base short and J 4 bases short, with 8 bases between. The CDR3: CASSVQGGETQYF. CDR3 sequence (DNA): TGTGCCAGCAGCGTACAGGGTGGAGAGACCCAGTACTTC.

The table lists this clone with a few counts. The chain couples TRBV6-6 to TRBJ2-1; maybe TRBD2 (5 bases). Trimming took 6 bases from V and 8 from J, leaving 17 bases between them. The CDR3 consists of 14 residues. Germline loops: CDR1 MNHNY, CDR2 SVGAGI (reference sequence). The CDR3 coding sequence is TGTGCCAGCAGCTCTTATGGGAGTAGGGATGAGCAGTTCTTC. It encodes CASSSYGSRDEQFF.